This T cell receptor (beta chain) was recorded in a study of cytomegalovirus exposure and HLA in healthy donors. Study-wide points: There were reportedly fewer N-insertions in an Asian-associated ancestry cluster than the roughly 610-donor mean, in a later analysis. The authors later linked a missense DCLRE1C variant to TCR beta V- and J-gene trimming.

The CDR3 extends over 16 amino acids. The J segment lost 9 bases and the V segment lost 3 bases, leaving 13 bases of the junction unmatched. CDR1 is SGDLS, CDR2 YYNGEE, per germline. The PCR employed 60 Vbeta primers together with 13 Jbeta primers. The assay was immunoSEQ multiplex PCR, and TCRdb's table has in-frame clones only and misses some. This sample has over 80,000 clones, with roughly four fifths found just once. As concerns this clone: Its antigen is undetermined.

The clonotype originates from a man in his forties in good health and CMV-seropositive. The rearrangement joins TRBV9 to TRBJ2-1, with TRBD1 matching 9 bases. Sequenced sample: PBMCs. The CDR3 nucleotides are TGTGCCAGCAGCGAGCCGGGACAGGGAAGGTTCGGTGAGCAGTTCTTC. Residues: CASSEPGQGRFGEQFF.